Below, 26 T cell receptor beta chains from the same sample are listed, as sequenced in a study of human T cells and chemical hapten exposure. Described time point: patch test 1, 2 weeks after DPC sensitization. Treatment here: therapeutic diphenylcyclopropenone sensitization with weekly scalp DPC. TCRdb passed the RACE reads through MiXCR, listing each CDR3 protein once. The sample carries 71,000 or so distinct CDR3 sequences, approximately 9.8% recorded once. The input for sequencing was whole blood, taken in connection with sensitization to the hapten diphenylcyclopropenone (DPC). The receptors were sampled from a middle-aged woman with alopecia areata. Some clones in this sample may be carry-over from other donors' samples.

Points on this clonotype: This could be a read error, since a much larger clone is one nucleotide away. The genes are TRBV11-2 and TRBJ2-5; 11 bases are shared with TRBD2. In germline, CDR1 is SGHAT, CDR2 FQNNGV. There are 15 residues in the CDR3. The CDR3: CTSTPSGGNQETQYF. In nucleotides, the CDR3 is TGTACCAGCACCCCTAGCGGGGGGAACCAAGAGACCCAGTACTTC.

Comments on this clonotype: A much larger clone sits a single nucleotide away, making a read error possible. The gene calls are TRBV27 and TRBJ1-2; 11 bases are a match to TRBD1. The germline gives CDR1 MNHEY, CDR2 SMNVEV (reference sequence). The length of the CDR3 is 15 residues. The ends lost 6 bases at V and 5 bases at J; junction bases unmatched: 8. The CDR3 DNA sequence: TGTGCCAGCAGCCGCAACCGGGACAGGGGGTATGGCTACACCTTC. Translated, it gives CASSRNRDRGYGYTF.

This clonotype was counted many times. The V gene is TRBV5-6, the J gene TRBJ2-7; a possible D gene is TRBD1 (6 bases). Trimming shortened V by 0 bases and J by 2 bases, and 12 bases separated the two germline ends. The CDR3 totals 15 residues. Germline V gene lookup returns CDR1 SGHDT and CDR2 YYEEEE. Written as DNA, the CDR3 is TGTGCCAGCAGCTTGGGGTCCAGACAGGCCTACGAGCAGTACTTC. Translated, it gives CASSLGSRQAYEQYF.

This clonotype was recorded many times. The rearrangement links TRBV28 to TRBJ2-7, with a weak D call TRBD1 (5 bases). CDR1 is MDHEN and CDR2 is SYDVKM in the germline V gene. The V and J ends lost 6 bases and 3 bases respectively, with 18 bases between them. CDR3 length: 15 residues. For the CDR3, the DNA is TGTGCCAGCAGCCCCAGGCTATCAGGGCGCTACGAGCAGTACTTC. It codes for CASSPRLSGRYEQYF.

Ten or more counts support this clonotype. The chain employs TRBV11-2 and TRBJ2-2, with D uncertain. The germline CDR1 and CDR2 sequences are SGHAT and FQNNGV. The CDR3 is 16 residues long. With 4 bases removed from V and 0 bases from J, the gap between germline ends came to 12 bases. The CDR3 nucleotides read TGTGCCAGCAGCTACCAGACGGCCCCGAACACCGGGGAGCTGTTTTTT. It specifies CASSYQTAPNTGELFF.

This chain links TRBV28 with TRBJ2-1; 12 nucleotides agree with TRBD2. Germline CDR1 MDHEN, CDR2 SYDVKM. J was trimmed by 9 bases and V by 2 bases; bases with no gene match: 2. This CDR3 is 14 amino acids long. CDR3 nucleotide sequence: TGTGCCAGCAGTTTACAGACTAGCGGGGGTGAGCAGTTCTTC. Encoded protein: CASSLQTSGGEQFF.

This clonotype was observed a few times. V and J are TRBV6-6 and TRBJ1-5, with D perhaps matching TRBD1 (5 bases). Germline CDR1 is MNHNY and CDR2 is SVGAGI (reference sequence). V gave up 1 base and J gave up 9 bases, with 13 bases separating them. The CDR3 length is 14 residues. This chain's CDR3 is CASSYFSPTGPQHF. The CDR3 DNA reads as TGTGCCAGCAGTTACTTTTCGCCAACAGGGCCCCAGCATTTT.

This clonotype appeared a few times. The chain links TRBV11-2 to TRBJ1-4; the D gene is possibly TRBD1 (5 bases). CDR3 length equals 15 residues. Germline loops: CDR1 SGHAT, CDR2 FQNNGV. V dropped 5 bases and J dropped 7 bases, with 17 bases sitting between them. CDR3 DNA: TGTGCCAGCAGCCTGGGGGGGGGTGTGGTTGAAAAACTGTTTTTT. Protein: CASSLGGGVVEKLFF.

The V gene is TRBV7-2, the J gene TRBJ1-2; 7 positions agree with TRBD1. J gave up 3 bases and V 4 bases, and 5 bases lay outside the gene matches. There are 14 residues in the CDR3. The germline gives CDR1 SGHTA, CDR2 FQGNSA. The DNA for the CDR3 is TGTGCCAGCAGCTCGCAACAGGGGTACTATGGCTACACCTTC. This codes for CASSSQQGYYGYTF.

This rearrangement joins TRBV7-6 to TRBJ2-5, with D uncertain. The CDR3 length is 14 residues. V was pared by 4 bases and J by 4 bases, with 13 bases between. Germline V gene data show CDR1 as SGHVS and CDR2 as FNYEAQ. The CDR3 loop reads CASSSSATAETQYF. The DNA for the CDR3 is TGTGCCAGCAGCTCCAGCGCCACCGCAGAGACCCAGTACTTC.

This clonotype was counted between two and nine times. V usage is TRBV12-3 or TRBV12-4 and J usage is TRBJ2-2, with D perhaps matching TRBD1 (6 bases). CDR3 length equals 16 residues. V was clipped by 0 bases and J by 3 bases, with 11 bases between them. CDR3 loop: CASSLAIGQYTGELFF. DNA of the CDR3: TGTGCCAGCAGTTTAGCGATCGGACAGTACACCGGGGAGCTGTTTTTT.

This clonotype was counted many times. The V gene is TRBV29-1, the J gene TRBJ2-5; D possibly matches TRBD1 or TRBD2 (5 bases each). Germline V gene data show CDR1 as SQVTM and CDR2 as ANQGSEA. The CDR3 sequence is 13 residues long. The V end lost 2 bases, the J end lost 4 bases, and 11 bases lay between the germline ends. CDR3: CSVESGTVETQYF. In DNA form, the CDR3 reads TGCAGCGTTGAATCCGGGACGGTAGAGACCCAGTACTTC.

This clonotype has more than one count but fewer than ten. This chain uses TRBV30 with TRBJ2-1, with 10 bases matching TRBD2. Trimming took 5 bases from V and 4 from J; bases not matched to a gene: 11. The CDR3 is 16 amino acids. The germline V gene has CDR1 GTSNPN and CDR2 SVGIG (reference sequence). CDR3 in amino acids: CAWSMSSGGRYNEQFF. In DNA, the CDR3 is TGTGCCTGGTCGATGTCTAGCGGGGGCCGATACAATGAGCAGTTCTTC.

This clonotype was seen repeatedly, ten times or more. V and J are TRBV7-9 and TRBJ1-4; D perhaps matches TRBD1 (5 bases). V was trimmed by 0 bases and J by 6 bases, leaving 20 bases between them. CDR3 length: 18 residues. CDR1 is SEHNR, CDR2 FQNEAQ, per germline (reference sequence). CDR3 in DNA: TGTGCCAGCAGCTTAGCGCTATCCTTATCGGGGACGGATGAAAAACTGTTTTTT. Translating gives CASSLALSLSGTDEKLFF.

The chain joins TRBV7-2 to TRBJ1-1; no reliable D call. V was clipped by 2 bases and J by 3 bases, with 10 bases between them. Per the germline V gene, CDR1 is SGHTA and CDR2 is FQGNSA. This CDR3 is built from 14 residues. The chain's CDR3 is CASSLNWQDTEAFF. The CDR3 bases are TGTGCCAGCAGCTTAAACTGGCAAGACACTGAAGCTTTCTTT.

The table lists this clonotype with many counts. This chain joins TRBV28 and TRBJ2-7, with TRBD2 matching 8 bases. The CDR3 is made up of 14 amino acids. Germline CDR1 MDHEN, CDR2 SYDVKM. V was clipped by 5 bases and J by 3 bases; unmatched bases: 6. This CDR3 is CASSPRGGFYEQYF. The CDR3 region has the DNA TGTGCCAGCAGTCCCCGGGGGGGCTTCTACGAGCAGTACTTC.

The gene calls are TRBV12-3 or TRBV12-4 and TRBJ2-1, with 11 bases lining up with TRBD1. Trimming at V came to 6 bases and at J to 6 bases, leaving 10 bases not matched to a gene. This CDR3 contains 16 residues. The DNA of the CDR3 is TGTGCCAGCAGCCCCCGGGGACAGGGGGGAATCAATGAGCAGTTCTTC. It specifies CASSPRGQGGINEQFF.

J is TRBJ2-7 and V is TRBV7-9; D possibly corresponds to TRBD1 (6 bases). The germline CDR1 and CDR2 sequences are SEHNR and FQNEAQ (reference sequence). V lost 0 bases, J lost 4 bases, and 13 bases lay in between. CDR3 size: 15 residues. CDR3 protein: CASSLAGTGRYEQYF. Written as DNA, the CDR3 is TGTGCCAGCAGCTTAGCGGGAACAGGGAGATACGAGCAGTACTTC.

To note about this clonotype: One base away lies a much larger clone, so this may be a sequencing read error. The chain carries TRBV13 and TRBJ2-4, with unresolved D. V was shortened by 5 bases and J by 0 bases, with 8 bases between the two germline ends. The CDR3 covers 14 residues. Per the germline V gene, CDR1 is PRHDT and CDR2 is FYEKMQ (reference sequence). In DNA form, the CDR3 reads TGTGCCAGCAGCCGAGTTTTAGCCAAAAACATTCAGTACTTC. It yields the protein CASSRVLAKNIQYF.

This clonotype was detected ten times or more. The chain combines TRBV7-6 with TRBJ1-1, with TRBD1 matching over 9 bases. The CDR3 is 13 amino acids. Germline CDR1 and CDR2: SGHVS and FNYEAQ. V shed 7 bases and J 1 base; nucleotides not matched to a gene: 1. CDR3 region: CASKQGANTEAFF. The CDR3 nucleotides are TGTGCCAGCAAACAGGGGGCGAACACTGAAGCTTTCTTT.

On this clonotype: This could be a read error, since a much larger clone is one nucleotide away. The V and J genes are TRBV5-1 and TRBJ1-6, with a tentative D call TRBD1 (5 bases). Germline V gene data show CDR1 as SGHRS and CDR2 as YFSETQ. Trimming shortened V by 0 bases and J by 9 bases, and 13 bases separated the two germline ends. There are 15 residues in the CDR3. CDR3 sequence: CASSLAPGSISPLHF. The CDR3 nucleotides read TGCGCCAGCAGCTTGGCCCCAGGGTCGATTTCACCCCTCCACTTT.

This clonotype was observed many times. The rearrangement joins TRBV9 to TRBJ1-1; D remains ambiguous. V was clipped by 4 bases and J by 1 base, with 11 bases between them. The CDR3 loop spans 14 amino acids. Germline CDR1 reads SGDLS; CDR2 reads YYNGEE. In DNA, the CDR3 is TGTGCCAGCAGCCCAGGCATTCAGAACACTGAAGCTTTCTTT. Its translation is CASSPGIQNTEAFF.

This clonotype was seen many times. The V and J genes are TRBV11-2 and TRBJ2-3; 7 nucleotides align to TRBD1. V trimming: 5 bases; J trimming: 0 bases; junction bases outside the gene matches: 5. CDR3 size: 15 residues. Germline CDR1 SGHAT, CDR2 FQNNGV. The CDR3 loop is CASSLGTASTDTQYF. The CDR3 DNA reads TGTGCCAGCAGCCTGGGGACAGCTAGCACAGATACGCAGTATTTT.

The V call is TRBV12-3 or TRBV12-4, the J call TRBJ1-4, with TRBD1 identical over 9 bases. The CDR3 consists of 15 residues. Trimming took 5 bases from V and 2 from J; bases not matched to a gene: 3. The DNA of the CDR3 is TGTGCCAGCAGTAGGGACAGGGCCACTAATGAAAAACTGTTTTTT. As protein: CASSRDRATNEKLFF.

Only a few counts were recorded for this clonotype. J is TRBJ1-6 and V is TRBV7-2, with 7 nucleotides matching TRBD1. This CDR3 comprises 18 residues. Per the germline V gene, CDR1 is SGHTA and CDR2 is FQGNSA. J lost 2 bases, V lost 5 bases, and 12 bases had no gene match. As DNA, the CDR3 is TGTGCCAGCAGCCGGGACAGCCCATCCTTCGCCTATAATTCACCCCTCCACTTT. Its protein product is CASSRDSPSFAYNSPLHF.

Many counts were recorded for this clonotype. This chain links TRBV10-3 with TRBJ1-5, with 7 bases fitting TRBD1. Losses at the gene ends were 3 bases for V and 4 bases for J; bases not matched to a gene: 0. Germline values: CDR1 ENHRY, CDR2 SYGVKD. CDR3 size: 13 residues. The CDR3 region is CAISEQGNQPQHF. The CDR3 coding sequence is TGTGCCATCAGTGAACAGGGGAATCAGCCCCAGCATTTT.